Here is one TCR beta chain with its context. This sample was taken from a study of circulating and synovial CD4+ cells in juvenile arthritis. Libraries were prepared by immunoSEQ multiplex PCR; TCRdb keeps only in-frame clonotypes and omits some of them. This table has approximately 15,000 clones, 90% to 95% appearing once. Per the germline V gene, CDR1 is GTSNPN and CDR2 is SVGIG (reference sequence). The CDR3 is 14 amino acids. The V and J ends lost 1 base and 4 bases respectively, with 13 bases between them. The specimen sequenced was CD4+ T cells from blood. The TCR sequence derives from a human donor with juvenile idiopathic arthritis. This chain connects TRBV30 to TRBJ1-2, with D uncertain. CDR3 coding DNA: TGTGCCTGGAGTGAGGTCAGACTCCCCTATGGCTACACCTTC. Translating gives CAWSEVRLPYGYTF. Looking up the rest from reference TRBV30 and TRBJ1-2 gives the full variable domain: SQTIHQWPATLVQPVGSPLSLECTVEGTSNPNLYWYRQAAGRGLQLLFYSVGIGQISSEVPQNLSASRPQDRQFILSSKKLLLSDSGFYLCAWSEVRLPYGYTFGSGTRLTVV.